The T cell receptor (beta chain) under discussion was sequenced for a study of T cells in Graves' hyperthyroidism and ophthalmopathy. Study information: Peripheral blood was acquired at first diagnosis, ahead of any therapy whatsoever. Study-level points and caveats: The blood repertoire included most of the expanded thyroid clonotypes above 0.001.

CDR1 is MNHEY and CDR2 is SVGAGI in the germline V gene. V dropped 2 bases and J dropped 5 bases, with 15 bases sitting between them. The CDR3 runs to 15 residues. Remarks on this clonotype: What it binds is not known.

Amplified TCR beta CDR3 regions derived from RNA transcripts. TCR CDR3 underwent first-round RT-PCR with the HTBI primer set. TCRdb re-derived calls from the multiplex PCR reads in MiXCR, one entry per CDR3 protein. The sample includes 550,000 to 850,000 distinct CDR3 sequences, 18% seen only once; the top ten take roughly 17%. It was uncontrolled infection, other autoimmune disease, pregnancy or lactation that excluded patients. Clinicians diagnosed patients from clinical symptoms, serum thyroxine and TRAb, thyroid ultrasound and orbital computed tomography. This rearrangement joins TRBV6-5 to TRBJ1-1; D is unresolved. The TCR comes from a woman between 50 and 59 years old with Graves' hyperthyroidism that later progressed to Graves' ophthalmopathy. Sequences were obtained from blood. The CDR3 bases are TGTGCCAGCAGTTACCCCGGCTGGGGAAGGACTGAAGCTTTCTTT. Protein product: CASSYPGWGRTEAFF.